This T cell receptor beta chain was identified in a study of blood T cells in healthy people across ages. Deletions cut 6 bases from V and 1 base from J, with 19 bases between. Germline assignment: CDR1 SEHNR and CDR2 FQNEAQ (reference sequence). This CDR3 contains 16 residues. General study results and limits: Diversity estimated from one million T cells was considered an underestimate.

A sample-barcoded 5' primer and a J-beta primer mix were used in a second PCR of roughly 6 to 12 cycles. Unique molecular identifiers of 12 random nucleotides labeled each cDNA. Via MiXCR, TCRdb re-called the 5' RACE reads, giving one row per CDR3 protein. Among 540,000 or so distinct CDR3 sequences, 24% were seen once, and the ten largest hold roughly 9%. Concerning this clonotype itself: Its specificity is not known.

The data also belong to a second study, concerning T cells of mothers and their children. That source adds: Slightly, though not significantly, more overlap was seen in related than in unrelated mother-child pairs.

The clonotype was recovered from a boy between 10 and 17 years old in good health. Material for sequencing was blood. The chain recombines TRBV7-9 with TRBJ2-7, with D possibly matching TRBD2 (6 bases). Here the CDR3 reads CASRNLGTGRSYEQYF. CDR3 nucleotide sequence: TGTGCCAGCAGAAACTTAGGAACGGGGAGGTCCTACGAGCAGTACTTC.